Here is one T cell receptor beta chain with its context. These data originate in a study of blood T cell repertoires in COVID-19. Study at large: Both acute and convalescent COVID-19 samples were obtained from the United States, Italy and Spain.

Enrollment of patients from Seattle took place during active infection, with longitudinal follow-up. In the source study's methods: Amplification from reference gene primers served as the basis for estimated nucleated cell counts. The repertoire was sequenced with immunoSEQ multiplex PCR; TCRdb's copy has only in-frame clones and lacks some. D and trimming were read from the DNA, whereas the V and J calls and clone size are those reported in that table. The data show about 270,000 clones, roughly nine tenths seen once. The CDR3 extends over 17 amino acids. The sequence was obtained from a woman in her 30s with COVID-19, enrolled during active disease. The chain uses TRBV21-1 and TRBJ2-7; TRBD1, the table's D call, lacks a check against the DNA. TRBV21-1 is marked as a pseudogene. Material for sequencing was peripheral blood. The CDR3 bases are TGTGCCAGCAGCCGAAATACTCGGGACAGGACACCCTACGAGCAGTACTTC. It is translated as CASSRNTRDRTPYEQYF.